Shown below are 3 T cell receptor beta chains from a single sample sequenced in a study of T-cell memory formation after mild COVID-19. TCRdb re-analysed the 5' RACE reads in MiXCR, keeping a single row per CDR3 protein. The repertoire holds fewer than 700,000 distinct CDR3 sequences, roughly 18% seen once, with about 12% in the top ten. The sample taken for sequencing was PBMCs or a T cell subset sorted from them (not recorded which). The receptor set was obtained from an adult woman who had mild COVID-19 (a few samples of this study predate the infection). Cell type and time point are not known.

The V call is TRBV27, the J call TRBJ2-2; no clear D gene. CDR1 MNHEY and CDR2 SMNVEV come from the germline V gene (reference sequence). V dropped 0 bases and J dropped 2 bases, with 10 bases sitting between them. The CDR3 totals 16 residues. The CDR3 coding sequence is TGTGCCAGCAGTTTATCGTGGGCTGACAACACCGGGGAGCTGTTTTTT. As protein: CASSLSWADNTGELFF.

This clonotype showed up many times. This chain connects TRBV20-1 to TRBJ2-7; D is ambiguous. The CDR3 length is 12 residues. The germline V and J ends were trimmed by 7 bases and 2 bases, with 12 bases remaining between them. Germline V gene lookup returns CDR1 DFQATT and CDR2 SNEGSKA (reference sequence). DNA of the CDR3: TGCAGTGGGCGTGGAAAGGCCTACGAGCAGTACTTC. Its protein is CSGRGKAYEQYF.

There are many counts of this clonotype. The chain has TRBV9 and TRBJ1-1, with D hard to call. Germline loops: CDR1 SGDLS, CDR2 YYNGEE. Trimming left V 5 bases short and J 7 bases short, with 18 bases between. The CDR3 contains 14 residues. The CDR3: CASSSGRAANEAFF. The CDR3 DNA reads TGTGCCAGCAGTAGTGGACGGGCCGCAAATGAAGCTTTCTTT.